These 15 T cell receptor beta chains came from one sample sequenced in a study of blood T cell repertoires in COVID-19. Method: immunoSEQ multiplex PCR; TCRdb's copy keeps in-frame clones and lacks some. The top ten hold 10% to 15% of the sample, which has about 130,000 clones, under 85% seen once. Sequencing used peripheral blood. Source of these receptors: an older woman with acute or convalescent COVID-19.

The V gene is TRBV7-9, the J gene TRBJ1-6, with D tentatively TRBD1 (6 bases). The CDR3 contains 14 residues. Germline V gene sequence: CDR1 SEHNR, CDR2 FQNEAQ (reference sequence). V was cut by 5 bases and J by 7 bases, with 12 bases left in between. As DNA, the CDR3 is TGTGCCAGCAGCCCCGGGACACTCAATTCACCCCTCCACTTT. It yields the protein CASSPGTLNSPLHF.

The gene calls are TRBV9 and TRBJ2-1, with TRBD2 identical over 10 bases. Germline V CDR1 and CDR2: SGDLS, YYNGEE. J lost 4 bases, V lost 3 bases, and 1 base had no gene match. This CDR3 contains 14 residues. The CDR3 DNA reads as TGTGCCAGCAGCGCTAGCGGGGGATACAATGAGCAGTTCTTC. Encoded protein: CASSASGGYNEQFF.

V usage is TRBV2 and J usage is TRBJ2-5, with 9 positions matching TRBD1. Trimming at V came to 5 bases and at J to 4 bases, leaving 14 bases not matched to a gene. Germline V CDR1 and CDR2: SNHLY, FYNNEI. CDR3 size: 17 residues. Here the CDR3 DNA reads TGTGCCAGCAGTCCTACACTTTTACAGGGGGCCATAGAGACCCAGTACTTC. Its protein is CASSPTLLQGAIETQYF.

The chain uses TRBV12-3 or TRBV12-4 and TRBJ2-3; D is uncertain. This CDR3 has 12 residues. V gave up 3 bases and J gave up 6 bases, with 7 bases separating them. CDR3 amino acids: CASSFNTDTQYF. The DNA for the CDR3 is TGTGCCAGCAGTTTTAACACGGATACGCAGTATTTT.

This chain uses TRBV5-1 with TRBJ1-1, with D unclear. Germline V CDR1 and CDR2: SGHRS, YFSETQ. This CDR3 region has 14 residues. The V end was cut by 0 bases, the J end by 1 base, with 7 bases between. The CDR3: CASSLGGGNTEAFF. Here the CDR3 DNA reads TGCGCCAGCAGCTTGGGAGGCGGGAACACTGAAGCTTTCTTT.

The chain has TRBV5-1 and TRBJ1-2; TRBD1 matches 9 bases. This CDR3 spans 13 amino acids. J gave up 7 bases and V 4 bases, and 5 bases lay outside the gene matches. Germline values: CDR1 SGHRS, CDR2 YFSETQ. CDR3 DNA: TGCGCCAGCAGCGAGGGACAGGGCCTTGGCTACACCTTC. Protein sequence: CASSEGQGLGYTF.

The CDR3 DNA is TGTGCCAGCAGCTATTCCAATACGGGTGAAGCTTTCTTT. Amino acid sequence: CASSYSNTGEAFF. The J gene is TRBJ1-1, the V gene TRBV9; D uncertain. CDR3 length: 13 amino acids. V lost 4 bases and J 7 bases, leaving 14 bases between the germline ends. The germline gives CDR1 SGDLS, CDR2 YYNGEE. The variable domain in full, completed from reference TRBV9 and TRBJ1-1, reads DSGVTQTPKHLITATGQRVTLRCSPRSGDLSVYWYQQSLDQGLQFLIQYYNGEERAKGNILERFSAQQFPDLHSELNLSSLELGDSALYFCASSYSNTGEAFFGQGTRLTVV.

Details on this clone: Other DNA variants within this sample encode the same CDR3. V is TRBV19 and J is TRBJ1-1; no clear D gene. V lost 1 base and J 1 base, leaving 7 bases between the germline ends. The CDR3 has 14 residues. Looked up from germline, CDR1 is LNHDA and CDR2 is SQIVND (reference sequence). CDR3 in amino acids: CASSIVGGNTEAFF. The CDR3 coding sequence is TGTGCCAGTAGTATAGTAGGAGGGAACACTGAAGCTTTCTTT.

The CDR3 spells CSVIQGAMVLSNQPQHF. DNA of the CDR3: TGCAGCGTTATTCAGGGGGCGATGGTTTTGAGCAATCAGCCCCAGCATTTT. The rearrangement joins TRBV29-1 to TRBJ1-5, with 8 bases that match TRBD1. From germline, CDR1 is SQVTM and CDR2 ANQGSEA. This CDR3 spans 17 amino acids. V lost 5 bases, J lost 1 base, and 13 bases stayed unmatched.

The rearrangement links TRBV6-1 to TRBJ1-1; no firm D call. V lost 4 bases and J lost 1, with 16 bases in between. The CDR3 extends over 16 amino acids. Germline V gene lookup returns CDR1 MNHNS and CDR2 SASEGT. Here the CDR3 DNA reads TGTGCCAGCAGTGCAGCACCCAATCACGGGAACACTGAAGCTTTCTTT. Translation: CASSAAPNHGNTEAFF.

The CDR3 DNA reads as TGTGCCAGCAGCCCTGGACAGCCGAGGGGCGGCTACACCTTC. Translation: CASSPGQPRGGYTF. The chain uses TRBV7-9 and TRBJ1-2; TRBD1 might be the D (6 bases). The CDR3 has 14 residues. CDR1 and CDR2 from the germline V gene are SEHNR and FQNEAQ (reference sequence). Trimming removed 5 bases at V and 8 bases at J, with 18 bases between.

The CDR3 DNA is TGCGCCAGCAGCCCCTTAAAGGGAACGGGGCAAGAGACCCAGTACTTC. Translation gives CASSPLKGTGQETQYF. This chain uses TRBV4-1 with TRBJ2-5, with D perhaps TRBD2 (5 bases). Between the trimmed V and J ends, which lost 4 bases and 2 bases, there was a span of 17 bases. This CDR3 contains 16 residues. Germline values: CDR1 MGHRA, CDR2 YSYEKL.

This chain connects TRBV10-1 to TRBJ2-7; D is perhaps TRBD1 (6 bases). Germline V gene sequence: CDR1 WNHNN, CDR2 SYGVQD (reference sequence). The CDR3 spans 13 residues. V was trimmed by 9 bases and J by 4 bases, leaving 16 bases between them. The CDR3, as DNA: TGCGCCAGAGAAGGGCAGGGGAATTACGAGCAGTACTTC. Its translation is CAREGQGNYEQYF.

The V and J genes are TRBV13 and TRBJ2-5, with TRBD1 as a possible D gene (5 bases). The CDR3 contains 13 residues. V gave up 0 bases and J gave up 4 bases, with 6 bases separating them. Germline V gene sequence: CDR1 PRHDT, CDR2 FYEKMQ (reference sequence). CDR3 DNA sequence: TGTGCCAGCAGCTTAGGTGACAGAGAGACCCAGTACTTC. Translation: CASSLGDRETQYF.

The chain uses TRBV9 and TRBJ1-6, with TRBD1 identical over 7 bases. V was pared by 3 bases and J by 7 bases, with 7 bases of the junction left unmatched. The CDR3 has 15 residues. Looked up from germline, CDR1 is SGDLS and CDR2 is YYNGEE. DNA of the CDR3: TGTGCCAGCAGCGGCTACAGGGGCCAAAATTCACCCCTCCACTTT. This codes for CASSGYRGQNSPLHF.